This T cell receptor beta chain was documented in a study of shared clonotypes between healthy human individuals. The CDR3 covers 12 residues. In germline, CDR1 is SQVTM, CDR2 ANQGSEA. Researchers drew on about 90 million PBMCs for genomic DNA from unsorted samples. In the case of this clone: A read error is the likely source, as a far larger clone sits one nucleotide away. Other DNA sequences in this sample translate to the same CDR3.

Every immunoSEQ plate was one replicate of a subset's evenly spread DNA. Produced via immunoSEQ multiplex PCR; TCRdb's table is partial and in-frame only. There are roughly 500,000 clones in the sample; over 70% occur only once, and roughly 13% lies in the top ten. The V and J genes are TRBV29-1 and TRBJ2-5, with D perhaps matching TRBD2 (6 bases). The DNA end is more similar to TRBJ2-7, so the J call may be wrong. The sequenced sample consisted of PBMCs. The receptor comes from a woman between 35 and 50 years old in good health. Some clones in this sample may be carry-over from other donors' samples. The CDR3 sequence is CSARDGTYEQYF. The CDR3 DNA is TGCAGCGCGCGGGACGGAACATACGAGCAGTACTTC.